The following is a TCR beta chain sequence with its context. The data belong to a study of early T cells in non-severe SARS-CoV-2 infection. Each CDR3 protein is one row after TCRdb ran MiXCR on the 5' RACE reads. Of about 31,000 distinct CDR3 sequences listed, about 5.8% were seen once; the top ten hold around 5.2%. V dropped 6 bases and J dropped 2; count of bases not matched to a gene: 10. The CDR3 loop spans 16 amino acids. The chain is built from TRBV12-3 or TRBV12-4 and TRBJ2-7, with TRBD1 matching over 10 bases. The sequence was collected from an adult who was a healthcare worker with PCR-confirmed SARS-CoV-2 infection or an uninfected control (not recorded which). Source material: whole blood. The CDR3 bases are TGTGCCAGCAGAAGGTTGGACAGGGGGTTTCCCTACGAGCAGTACTTC. Its protein product is CASRRLDRGFPYEQYF.